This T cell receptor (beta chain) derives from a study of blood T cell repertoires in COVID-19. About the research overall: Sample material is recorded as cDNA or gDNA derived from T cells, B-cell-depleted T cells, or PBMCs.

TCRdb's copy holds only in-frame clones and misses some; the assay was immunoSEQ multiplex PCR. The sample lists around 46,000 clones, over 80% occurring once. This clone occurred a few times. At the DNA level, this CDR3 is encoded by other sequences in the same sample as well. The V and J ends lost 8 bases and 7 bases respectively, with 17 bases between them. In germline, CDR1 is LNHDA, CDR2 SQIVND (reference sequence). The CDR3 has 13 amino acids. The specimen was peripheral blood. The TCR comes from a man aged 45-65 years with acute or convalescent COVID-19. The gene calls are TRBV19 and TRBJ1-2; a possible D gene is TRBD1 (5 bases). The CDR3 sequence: CASSLTDKGGYTF. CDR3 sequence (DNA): TGTGCCAGTTCCCTGACGGACAAGGGTGGCTACACCTTC.